The sequence of this T cell receptor (beta chain) was determined in a study of identical twins. CDR1 is MNHNS and CDR2 is SASEGT in the germline V gene. The length of the CDR3 is 18 residues. Trimming left V 4 bases short and J 0 bases short, with 19 bases between. The cDNA had a unique molecular identifier and a template-switch universal primer site. TCRdb re-derived calls from the 5' RACE reads in MiXCR, one entry per CDR3 protein. The table includes 500,000 or so distinct CDR3 sequences, around 15% detected once. A note on this clonotype: What it recognizes is unknown.

Study conclusions and caveats: Those out-of-frame alpha sequences shared by twins showed an excess of low generation probability.

These records were also assigned to another study, of yellow fever vaccine responses in identical twins.

Material: CD4+ T cells sorted from blood. V and J are TRBV6-1 and TRBJ2-4, with a tentative D call TRBD1 (6 bases). The sequence was obtained from a woman aged 18-35 years in good health. CDR3 loop: CASSGGRGSKLAKNIQYF. The DNA for the CDR3 is TGTGCCAGCAGTGGGGGAAGGGGGAGTAAACTAGCCAAAAACATTCAGTACTTC.